This T cell receptor beta chain emerged from a study of T cell responses to AZD1222 COVID-19 vaccine (dated by TCRdb to 2020 to 2023). About the study as a whole: A total of just over 230 trial participants underwent TCR sequencing, of whom approximately 200 had received two doses of AZD1222 and some 26 had received two doses of the MenACWY control vaccine. Trial participants were enrolled by age into subgroups of 18-55, 56-69 and 70-plus years, and roughly 150, 30 and 60 TCR-sequenced participants, respectively, were included in these subgroups.

CDR1 and CDR2 are drawn from the germline V gene: SQVTM, ANQGSEA. Germline trimming: 7 bases from V, 9 bases from J; junction bases outside gene matches: 7. The CDR3 covers 11 residues, taking in both the cysteine and the phenylalanine. CDR3 DNA only is kept here, 33 bases in frame from base 1. Points the paper makes about the study in general: CD4 TCRs associated with the vaccine covered the entire spike protein, and the dominant responses were in regions 160-218 and 743-854. Most participants were white British and females outnumbered males, and the authors suggested that clonal diversity may have been underestimated. No day 14 peak-response samples were available, so repertoires were characterized only after the peak T cell response. Conclusions about previously exposed vaccinees are limited, since just five or six AZD1222 recipients were seropositive for SARS-CoV-2 at baseline. Epitopes outside the regions mutated in the B.1.351 and B.1.1.7 variants were reportedly recognized by nearly half of the unique spike-specific TCRs. In the small 56-69-year group, the increase in depth fell short of significance, most likely because of low power. Spike-specific TCR breadth and depth rose significantly after two AZD1222 doses compared with day 0 and with MenACWY recipients.

The CDR3 regions of human TCRbeta chains were analyzed by immunosequencing. The authors' analysis ran thus. TCRs in the repertoires were compared against a reference library of SARS-CoV-2-specific TCRs that had been generated with the MIRA antigen-specificity platform. Breadth was defined as the fraction of unique TCRs that were SARS-CoV-2-associated. Depth was defined as the fraction of total T cells that were SARS-CoV-2-associated. Using the MIRA data, each spike-specific TCR was assigned both to the spike region to which the TCR was reactive and to a CD4 or CD8 class. Log10-transformed breadth and depth values were compared by one-way ANOVA with Sidak's multiple comparisons tests. This is the immuneACCESS table as TCRdb keeps it, with only in-frame sequences that have V and J called. A part of the clones is gone; compared with another copy, unresolved V genes explain less than half, and the rest is unexplained. That table gives V, J and clone size, and the DNA gave D and trimming. The sample records about 160,000 clones, approximately 87% of which are singletons. The top ten clones comprise around 4.5% of the sample.

Comments on this clone: Its specific antigen is unknown. No much larger clone exists at a distance of one base, and base qualities are not known.

The sample's time point, from its label and the paper: about 28 days (+/-7) after the second vaccine dose. Because spike-specific TCR depth and breadth did not differ between the two schedules, AZD1222 recipients who got a second dose at roughly 4 weeks were pooled with those who got a second dose at roughly 12 weeks. The vaccinee samples were drawn from two UK trials, COV001 and COV002, one of which was a single-blind randomized controlled phase 2/3 trial testing AZD1222 (ChAdOx1 nCoV-19) in healthy adults. Trial participant PBMC samples were collected at day 0 and day 28 after the second dose for TCRbeta chain sequencing.

The source material was peripheral blood, sampled 28 days after the second AZD1222 dose. The chain employs TRBV29-1 and TRBJ1-2; the junction holds 8 bases that match TRBD1. This TCR derives from an adult who received the AZD1222 COVID-19 vaccine. This receptor carries the CDR3 CSAGQGPSYTF. In nucleotide form, the sequence is TGCAGCGCCGGACAGGGCCCTAGCTACACCTTC.